This T cell receptor beta chain emerged from a study of T cell repertoires in cytomegalovirus infection. The overall study: CMV epitopes used comprised recently identified HLA-C-restricted ones and well-studied HLA-B-restricted ones. Carrying CMV and the relevant HLA type showed in public TCR beta signatures.

TCRdb re-derived calls from the reads in MiXCR, one entry per CDR3 protein. The table lists roughly 100,000 distinct CDR3 sequences, roughly 41% of them singletons, with roughly 70% in the top ten. Trimming pared 4 bases from V and 2 bases from J, leaving 15 bases between. The CDR3 is 17 residues long. CDR1 is MNHEY and CDR2 is SMNVEV in the germline V gene (reference sequence). General study results and limits: Clonotypes of TCR beta that were HLA-C-restricted and CMV-specific dominated the ex vivo response. Carriage of CMV together with the relevant HLA was identifiable through cumulative public TCR beta family frequency.

Details on this clonotype: The antigen is unknown.

The chain combines TRBV27 with TRBJ2-6, with D possibly being TRBD1 (6 bases). Sequencing was performed on CD8+ T cells from cultured PBMCs, taken from culture after CMV antigen stimulation. This sequence originates from a human donor in good health (CMV status not recorded). Some clones in this sample may be carry-over from other donors' samples. In nucleotides, the CDR3 is TGTGCCAGCAGTTCCCAGGGGAGCCCCGCTGGGGCCAACGTCCTGACTTTC. Protein product: CASSSQGSPAGANVLTF. The full variable domain, in which reference TRBV27 and TRBJ2-6 provide the parts outside the CDR3, is EAQVTQNPRYLITVTGKKLTVTCSQNMNHEYMSWYRQDPGLGLRQIYYSMNVEVTDKGDVPEGYKVSRKEKRNFPLILESPSPNQTSLYFCASSSQGSPAGANVLTFGAGSRLTVL.